These 28 T cell receptor beta chains came from one sample sequenced in a study of beta chain features in type 1 diabetes. Every bit of the isolated RNA underwent reverse transcription, so sequencing read expressed TCRB transcripts. Sequenced by immunoSEQ multiplex PCR; TCRdb stores in-frame clones only, minus some. The data hold about 930,000 clones, with under 20% observed a single time. The specimen was naive CD4+ T cells from blood. The receptors come from a woman under 30 in good health.

This clone occurred a few times. V and J are TRBV7-2 and TRBJ1-1; D remains ambiguous. CDR1 is SGHTA, CDR2 FQGNSA, per germline. This CDR3 has 12 amino acids. V was clipped by 2 bases and J by 8 bases, with 9 bases between them. CDR3 region: CASSLSDDEAFF. DNA for the CDR3: TGTGCCAGCAGCTTATCGGACGACGAAGCTTTCTTT.

This chain connects TRBV28 to TRBJ2-1; 7 bases agree with TRBD2. J was trimmed by 7 bases and V by 11 bases; bases with no gene match: 8. The germline CDR1 and CDR2 sequences are MDHEN and SYDVKM. The CDR3 sequence is 12 residues long. The CDR3 is CASRERSNEQFF. CDR3 nucleotide sequence: TGTGCCTCGCGGGAGAGGTCGAATGAGCAGTTCTTC.

The V and J genes are TRBV4-2 and TRBJ2-3; TRBD1 aligns across 8 bases. The length of the CDR3 is 17 residues. The V gene end was trimmed by 1 base and the J gene end by 6 bases; junction bases not matched to a gene: 12. Germline values: CDR1 LGHNA, CDR2 YNFKEQ. CDR3 sequence: CASSQVADRDPRDTQYF. Here the CDR3 DNA reads TGTGCCAGCAGCCAAGTAGCGGACAGGGACCCAAGGGATACGCAGTATTTT.

The chain recombines TRBV19 with TRBJ2-4; 7 positions agree with TRBD2. The germline CDR1 and CDR2 sequences are LNHDA and SQIVND (reference sequence). The CDR3 is 18 amino acids. The ends lost 5 bases at V and 0 bases at J; junction bases unmatched: 13. The CDR3 DNA reads as TGTGCCAGTAGTGGGCCTAGCGGAAGATATCTAGCCAAAAACATTCAGTACTTC. Translation gives CASSGPSGRYLAKNIQYF.

The chain joins TRBV7-2 to TRBJ2-1, with 7 bases lining up with TRBD2. CDR1 and CDR2 (germline): SGHTA, FQGNSA. Germline trimming cut 2 bases from V and 4 bases from J; bases unmatched to any gene: 8. The CDR3 extends over 16 amino acids. CDR3 amino acids: CASSLSGRGGYNEQFF. CDR3 DNA: TGTGCCAGCAGCTTATCGGGACGGGGAGGGTACAATGAGCAGTTCTTC.

This sequence joins TRBV28 and TRBJ2-2; a possible D gene is TRBD1 (5 bases). Trimming took 2 bases from V and 6 from J, leaving 16 bases between them. The CDR3 is 16 amino acids. Germline lookup yields CDR1 MDHEN and CDR2 SYDVKM. CDR3 sequence: CASSLRQGIMAGELFF. The CDR3 DNA reads TGTGCCAGCAGTTTACGGCAGGGAATCATGGCCGGGGAGCTGTTTTTT.

This clone was observed a handful of times. The V and J genes are TRBV9 and TRBJ2-1; the match to TRBD2 covers 10 bases. V gave up 0 bases and J gave up 6 bases; unmatched junction bases: 6. Per the germline V gene, CDR1 is SGDLS and CDR2 is YYNGEE. The CDR3 covers 16 residues. The CDR3, as DNA: TGTGCCAGCAGCGTAGCTAGCGGGAGTAAGAGCAATGAGCAGTTCTTC. Translating gives CASSVASGSKSNEQFF.

This clone has a handful of counts. The J gene is TRBJ2-2, the V gene TRBV7-2, with a possible D match to TRBD1 (5 bases). This CDR3 spans 15 amino acids. V lost 3 bases, J lost 0 bases, and 8 bases lay in between. Germline CDR1 is SGHTA and CDR2 is FQGNSA. CDR3 coding DNA: TGTGCCAGCAGCTTCAGGGCCCCGAACACCGGGGAGCTGTTTTTT. Amino acid sequence: CASSFRAPNTGELFF. The whole variable domain, remainder taken from reference TRBV7-2 and TRBJ2-2, is GAGVSQSPSNKVTEKGKDVELRCDPISGHTALYWYRQSLGQGLEFLIYFQGNSAPDKSGLPSDRFSAERTGGSVSTLTIQRTQQEDSAVYLCASSFRAPNTGELFFGEGSRLTVL.

The chain recombines TRBV21-1 with TRBJ1-3; the table calls TRBD1, which could not be checked here. TRBV21-1 is flagged as a pseudogene. This CDR3 comprises 15 residues. The CDR3 DNA reads as TGTGCCAGCAGCAACTTCACAAGCTCTGGAAACACCATATATTTT. This codes for CASSNFTSSGNTIYF.

The table lists this clone with a few counts. J is TRBJ2-5 and V is TRBV2; possibly TRBD1 for D (6 bases). Between the trimmed V and J ends, which lost 3 bases and 5 bases, there was a span of 10 bases. The CDR3 is 13 amino acids. The V gene's germline CDR1 is SNHLY and CDR2 FYNNEI. The CDR3 sequence: CASSEQGMETQYF. The CDR3 DNA sequence: TGTGCCAGCAGTGAGCAGGGGATGGAGACCCAGTACTTC.

The chain has TRBV7-3 and TRBJ2-7; TRBD2 matches 8 bases. Germline V lookup: CDR1 SGHTA, CDR2 FQGTGA. The CDR3 covers 15 residues. V dropped 2 bases and J dropped 2; count of bases not matched to a gene: 5. The CDR3 loop is CASSLRGSGAYEQYF. As DNA, the CDR3 is TGTGCCAGCAGCTTACGGGGTAGCGGGGCCTACGAGCAGTACTTC.

This chain connects TRBV2 to TRBJ2-1; D call uncertain. CDR1 and CDR2 from the germline V gene are SNHLY and FYNNEI. This CDR3 spans 15 amino acids. V lost 7 bases, J lost 0 bases, and 13 bases lay in between. The CDR3 DNA sequence: TGTGCCAGCACCTGGACCTACAGCTCCTACAATGAGCAGTTCTTC. Its translation: CASTWTYSSYNEQFF.

V usage is TRBV7-2 and J usage is TRBJ2-1; 7 nucleotides line up with TRBD1. With V trimmed by 6 bases and J by 7 bases, 6 bases remained unmatched. CDR3 length: 13 residues. Germline V gene sequence: CDR1 SGHTA, CDR2 FQGNSA. The CDR3 nucleotides read TGTGCCAGCAGACTGACAGGGCTGAATGAGCAGTTCTTC. The encoded protein is CASRLTGLNEQFF.

This clone was counted only a few times. This chain joins TRBV7-2 and TRBJ2-5; 7 bases line up with TRBD2. The ends lost 5 bases at V and 5 bases at J; junction bases unmatched: 8. The CDR3 totals 14 residues. Germline assignment: CDR1 SGHTA and CDR2 FQGNSA. For the CDR3, the DNA is TGTGCCAGCAGCACTCGGACCGGGGGGGAGACCCAGTACTTC. This sequence encodes CASSTRTGGETQYF.

The chain joins TRBV9 to TRBJ2-1; 9 bases align to TRBD2. The germline V gene has CDR1 SGDLS and CDR2 YYNGEE. The CDR3 is 16 amino acids. With V trimmed by 0 bases and J by 5 bases, 6 bases remained unmatched. Written as DNA, the CDR3 is TGTGCCAGCAGCGTAGGTTGGACTAGCGAAGACAATGAGCAGTTCTTC. This codes for CASSVGWTSEDNEQFF. Full variable domain (outside the CDR3, taken from reference TRBV9 and TRBJ2-1): DSGVTQTPKHLITATGQRVTLRCSPRSGDLSVYWYQQSLDQGLQFLIQYYNGEERAKGNILERFSAQQFPDLHSELNLSSLELGDSALYFCASSVGWTSEDNEQFFGPGTRLTVL.

This clone occurred a few times. The chain carries TRBV7-9 and TRBJ2-7; 7 positions agree with TRBD2. Trimming cost V 5 bases and J 4 bases; bases outside gene matches: 8. Germline V gene sequence: CDR1 SEHNR, CDR2 FQNEAQ (reference sequence). The CDR3 has 14 residues. The CDR3 sequence is CASSARTRGYEQYF. CDR3 DNA sequence: TGTGCCAGCAGCGCCCGGACTAGAGGGTACGAGCAGTACTTC.

The chain combines TRBV5-1 with TRBJ2-1; unclear D gene. The CDR3 contains 15 residues. The V end was cut by 1 base, the J end by 5 bases, with 13 bases between. Germline V gene sequence: CDR1 SGHRS, CDR2 YFSETQ. CDR3 sequence (DNA): TGCGCCAGCAGCTTGATGGTAGGGTACGACAATGAGCAGTTCTTC. This encodes CASSLMVGYDNEQFF. The variable domain in full, with the rest retrieved from reference TRBV5-1 and TRBJ2-1, is KAGVTQTPRYLIKTRGQQVTLSCSPISGHRSVSWYQQTPGQGLQFLFEYFSETQRNKGNFPGRFSGRQFSNSRSEMNVSTLELGDSALYLCASSLMVGYDNEQFFGPGTRLTVL.

A note on this clone: One end of the junction varies from germline; a read error may be responsible. The chain links TRBV6-6 to TRBJ2-2, with D maybe TRBD2 (5 bases). This CDR3 has 15 residues. Germline CDR1 MNHNY, CDR2 SVGAGI (reference sequence). CDR3: CASSYSAGPTGELLF. CDR3 nucleotides: TGTGCCAGCAGTTACTCGGCGGGCCCCACCGGGGAGCTGCTTTTT.

This clone was observed a handful of times. The chain has TRBV20-1 and TRBJ2-7; D gene unclear. Trimming cost V 3 bases and J 11 bases, with 14 bases left between them. Germline V gene lookup returns CDR1 DFQATT and CDR2 SNEGSKA (reference sequence). The CDR3 is 11 amino acids. This CDR3 reads CSASRFSKEYF. The CDR3 bases are TGCAGTGCTAGCAGATTCAGCAAGGAGTACTTC.

This sequence joins TRBV7-2 and TRBJ2-1; D ambiguous. V dropped 5 bases and J dropped 6 bases, with 11 bases sitting between them. The CDR3 is made up of 13 amino acids. Germline CDR1 is SGHTA and CDR2 is FQGNSA. CDR3 DNA: TGTGCCAGCAGCCCCCCGGGTGGCAATGAGCAGTTCTTC. It yields the protein CASSPPGGNEQFF.

The chain joins TRBV7-9 to TRBJ1-4, with 7 bases matching TRBD1. The CDR3 runs to 15 residues. V lost 2 bases and J lost 5; bases outside the gene matches: 5. CDR1 is SEHNR, CDR2 FQNEAQ, per germline (reference sequence). In DNA, the CDR3 is TGTGCCAGCAGCTTATTGAGACAGGGAAATGAAAAACTGTTTTTT. This gives the protein CASSLLRQGNEKLFF. Drawing the rest from reference TRBV7-9 and TRBJ1-4, the complete variable domain is DTGVSQNPRHKITKRGQNVTFRCDPISEHNRLYWYRQTLGQGPEFLTYFQNEAQLEKSRLLSDRFSAERPKGSFSTLEIQRTEQGDSAMYLCASSLLRQGNEKLFFGSGTQLSVL.

This clone was seen only a few times. The V and J genes are TRBV7-2 and TRBJ1-2, with D maybe TRBD1 (6 bases). The germline gives CDR1 SGHTA, CDR2 FQGNSA. V lost 5 bases and J lost 0, with 16 bases in between. The CDR3 totals 16 residues. The CDR3 DNA reads TGTGCCAGCAGCCCCCGCCGGAAGGGGGCTAACTATGGCTACACCTTC. Translation gives CASSPRRKGANYGYTF.

This clone was detected only a few times. The gene calls are TRBV5-6 and TRBJ1-1, with D maybe TRBD1 (6 bases). Trimming took 4 bases from V and 4 from J, leaving 11 bases between them. CDR1 is SGHDT, CDR2 YYEEEE, per germline. The CDR3 spans 13 residues. The CDR3 sequence is CASSIQGGTEAFF. CDR3 DNA: TGTGCCAGCAGCATACAGGGAGGCACTGAAGCTTTCTTT. Full variable domain (rest looked up from reference TRBV5-6 and TRBJ1-1): DAGVTQSPTHLIKTRGQQVTLRCSPKSGHDTVSWYQQALGQGPQFIFQYYEEEERQRGNFPDRFSGHQFPNYSSELNVNALLLGDSALYLCASSIQGGTEAFFGQGTRLTVV.

This clone has a handful of counts. The chain uses TRBV7-3 and TRBJ2-1, with D tentatively TRBD2 (5 bases). Germline values: CDR1 SGHTA, CDR2 FQGTGA. The CDR3 is 15 residues long. The ends were cut back, 5 bases at V and 6 bases at J, with 17 bases in the middle. The CDR3 sequence: CASSKGYLAFNEQFF. CDR3 in DNA: TGTGCCAGCAGCAAAGGCTACTTAGCGTTCAATGAGCAGTTCTTC. Complete variable domain (other parts from reference TRBV7-3 and TRBJ2-1): GAGVSQTPSNKVTEKGKYVELRCDPISGHTALYWYRQSLGQGPEFLIYFQGTGAADDSGLPNDRFFAVRPEGSVSTLKIQRTERGDSAVYLCASSKGYLAFNEQFFGPGTRLTVL.

This clone was seen only a few times. This chain uses TRBV6-6 with TRBJ2-3, with TRBD2 matching over 7 bases. The CDR3 totals 12 residues. Germline CDR1 MNHNY, CDR2 SVGAGI (reference sequence). The trim removed 7 bases at V and 4 bases at J, leaving 2 bases unmatched. CDR3: CASIGLADTQYF. For the CDR3, the DNA is TGTGCCAGCATCGGACTAGCAGATACGCAGTATTTT.

The rearrangement joins TRBV5-4 to TRBJ2-2; no definite D call. The V gene's germline CDR1 is SGHNT and CDR2 YYREEE (reference sequence). V was pared by 1 base and J by 5 bases, with 6 bases between. The CDR3 runs 13 residues. DNA for the CDR3: TGTGCCAGCAGCTTGCCTGGGACCGGGGAGCTGTTTTTT. This encodes CASSLPGTGELFF.

The chain carries TRBV18 and TRBJ2-7; 11 nucleotides agree with TRBD2. Losses at the gene ends were 6 bases for V and 3 bases for J; bases not matched to a gene: 10. CDR1 is KGHSH, CDR2 LQKENI, per germline. The CDR3 consists of 16 residues. In DNA, the CDR3 is TGTGCCAGCTCCCCCCGGGTAGCGGGAGGGTTCTACGAGCAGTACTTC. It is translated as CASSPRVAGGFYEQYF. Full variable domain (remainder filled in from reference TRBV18 and TRBJ2-7): NAGVMQNPRHLVRRRGQEARLRCSPMKGHSHVYWYRQLPEEGLKFMVYLQKENIIDESGMPKERFSAEFPKEGPSILRIQQVVRGDSAAYFCASSPRVAGGFYEQYFGPGTRLTVT.

The V gene is TRBV7-8, the J gene TRBJ1-1; unclear D gene. This CDR3 contains 14 residues. Trimming stripped 5 bases from V and 0 bases from J, with 10 bases between. Germline V CDR1 and CDR2: SGHVS, FQNEAQ. The CDR3 DNA is TGTGCCAGCAGCCTCGCCGGCTTGAACACTGAAGCTTTCTTT. Translating it yields CASSLAGLNTEAFF.